This T cell receptor (beta chain) was found in a study of CXCR3-negative and CXCR3-positive naive CD8 T cells. CDR1 and CDR2 (germline): MNHEY, SVGAGI. This CDR3 has 14 amino acids. Concerning this clonotype: Its antigen is unidentified.

Study-wide points: TRBV-TRBJ usage matched between naive CXCR3-negative and CXCR3-positive cells but not between memory cells. Comparably high diversity was seen in both naive subsets, and much lower diversity in memory CD8+ cells.

5' RACE that incorporated UMI labels was used to prepare the TRB cDNA libraries. TCRdb reprocessed the 5' RACE reads, with one entry per CDR3 protein and no DNA. Its listing shows tens of thousands of distinct CDR3 sequences. This clonotype was sampled from a human donor in good health. Some clones in this sample may be carry-over from other donors' samples. The sequenced material came from memory CD8+ T cells from blood. V is TRBV6-5 and J is TRBJ1-5; with no DNA, the TCRdb D assignment of TRBD1 cannot be verified. The CDR3 protein is CASSYGGWDQPQHF.